The next 21 T cell receptor beta chains were all read from a single sample in a study of liver allograft versus peripheral blood T cells. About the research overall: The authors compared T cell receptor repertoires in transplanted livers with recipients' peripheral blood repertoires.

TCRdb recomputed calls from the reads with MiXCR, one row per CDR3 protein. Of under 600 distinct CDR3 sequences listed, more than 15% are singletons. The source of these receptors is a human patient who had a liver transplant. The graft donor may be the source of some T cells.

This clonotype is large. The V and J genes are TRBV10-3 and TRBJ1-2, with TRBD1 matching 7 bases. Germline CDR1 reads ENHRY; CDR2 reads SYGVKD. The junction had 9 bases not matched to a gene; V was cut back by 5 bases and J by 6 bases. The CDR3 spans 14 residues. CDR3 in amino acids: CAISLDREVDGYTF. CDR3 sequence (DNA): TGTGCCATCAGTTTAGACAGGGAGGTTGATGGCTACACCTTC.

The chain joins TRBV6-5 to TRBJ1-3, with D possibly matching TRBD1 (6 bases). Germline V lookup: CDR1 MNHEY, CDR2 SVGAGI. The CDR3 consists of 17 residues. V was pared by 4 bases and J by 0 bases, with 16 bases between. The CDR3 here is CASSFHQQGSSGNTIYF. CDR3 nucleotide sequence: TGTGCCAGCAGTTTCCACCAACAGGGTAGCTCTGGAAACACCATATATTTT.

By proportion, this clonotype is medium-sized. The rearrangement links TRBV6-2 or TRBV6-3 to TRBJ2-3, with a weak D call TRBD1 (5 bases). The CDR3 spans 13 residues. The germline CDR1 and CDR2 sequences are MNHEY and SVGEGT. Trimming removed 7 bases from V and 3 bases from J, with 11 bases in between. Written as DNA, the CDR3 is TGTGCCAGCAATCAACCAGGGACAGATACGCAGTATTTT. Protein product: CASNQPGTDTQYF.

By share of the sample, this clonotype is large. This chain uses TRBV7-9 with TRBJ1-3; the D gene is possibly TRBD1 (6 bases). Germline V gene sequence: CDR1 SEHNR, CDR2 FQNEAQ (reference sequence). Between the trimmed V and J ends, which lost 6 bases and 3 bases, there was a span of 12 bases. The CDR3 consists of 14 residues. The CDR3 loop is CASRLGADGNTIYF. In nucleotides, the CDR3 is TGTGCCAGCAGGCTGGGGGCGGATGGAAACACCATATATTTT.

The gene calls are TRBV11-2 and TRBJ2-7; tentatively, D is TRBD1 (6 bases). Germline V gene lookup returns CDR1 SGHAT and CDR2 FQNNGV. Between the trimmed V and J ends, which lost 5 bases and 2 bases, there was a span of 13 bases. The CDR3 is 14 residues long. CDR3 loop: CASSAPTGPYEQYF. The CDR3 bases are TGTGCCAGCAGCGCCCCGACAGGACCCTACGAGCAGTACTTC.

This clonotype is large within its sample. The CDR3 reads CAISESGQGITTTF. The CDR3 bases are TGTGCCATCAGTGAGTCGGGGCAGGGTATAACTACCACCTTC. This rearrangement joins TRBV10-3 to TRBJ1-2; D is perhaps TRBD1 (5 bases). The CDR3 extends over 14 amino acids. Looked up from germline, CDR1 is ENHRY and CDR2 is SYGVKD. The germline V and J ends were trimmed by 0 bases and 13 bases, with 18 bases remaining between them.

A word on this clonotype: A far larger clone is only one base removed, so a read error is likely. The chain joins TRBV10-3 to TRBJ1-3, with D possibly being TRBD1 (6 bases). Deletions cut 6 bases from V and 0 bases from J, with 18 bases between. The CDR3 length is 17 residues. Germline loops: CDR1 ENHRY, CDR2 SYGVKD. CDR3 in DNA: TGTGCCATCAGCCTCCACCAACAGGGTAGCTCTGGAAACACCATATATTTT. The encoded protein is CAISLHQQGSSGNTIYF.

Relative to its sample, this clonotype is large. In DNA form, the CDR3 reads TGTGCCACCAGTGGCACCGACTCCTACGAGCAGTACTTC. Encoded protein: CATSGTDSYEQYF. The chain carries TRBV24-1 and TRBJ2-7; the D is unclear. The CDR3 consists of 13 residues. Germline V CDR1 and CDR2: KGHDR, SFDVKD. The germline V and J ends were trimmed by 5 bases and 0 bases, with 7 bases remaining between them.

This clonotype ranks as medium-sized (0.01 to 0.1%). This chain joins TRBV5-6 and TRBJ1-1, with D uncertain. CDR3 length: 13 residues. V lost 0 bases and J 1 base, leaving 4 bases between the germline ends. CDR1 is SGHDT and CDR2 is YYEEEE in the germline V gene. In nucleotides, the CDR3 is TGTGCCAGCAGCTTGGGAACGAACACTGAAGCTTTCTTT. The encoded protein is CASSLGTNTEAFF.

By sample fraction, this clonotype is large. The chain carries TRBV10-3 and TRBJ1-5; D unclear. The germline V and J ends were trimmed by 3 bases and 0 bases, with 0 bases remaining between them. CDR1 and CDR2 (germline): ENHRY, SYGVKD. This CDR3 contains 12 residues. For the CDR3, the DNA is TGTGCCATCAGTGATAGCAATCAGCCCCAGCATTTT. Translated, it gives CAISDSNQPQHF.

Points on this clonotype: A far larger clone differs by one base, so this is likely a read error. The chain has TRBV7-2 and TRBJ1-1; TRBD1 matches 7 bases. Trimming removed 4 bases from V and 5 bases from J; junction bases left unmatched: 4. The CDR3 has 13 residues. Germline V lookup: CDR1 SGHTA, CDR2 FQGNSA. CDR3 residues: CASSSQQGTEAFF. The DNA for the CDR3 is TGTGCCAGCAGCTCCCAACAGGGGACTGAAGCTTTCTTT. The full variable domain, rest sourced from reference TRBV7-2 and TRBJ1-1, is GAGVSQSPSNKVTEKGKDVELRCDPISGHTALYWYRQSLGQGLEFLIYFQGNSAPDKSGLPSDRFSAERTGGSVSTLTIQRTQQEDSAVYLCASSSQQGTEAFFGQGTRLTVV.

By share of the sample, this clonotype is large. This chain connects TRBV12-3 or TRBV12-4 to TRBJ1-5, with D perhaps TRBD1 (5 bases). Between the trimmed V and J ends, which lost 5 bases and 9 bases, there was a span of 14 bases. This CDR3 has 13 amino acids. DNA of the CDR3: TGTGCCAGCAGTCCACAGGTGAAATCGCCCCAGCATTTT. Translated: CASSPQVKSPQHF.

In its sample, this clonotype ranks as large. The rearrangement joins TRBV3-1 to TRBJ1-2; weak D call: TRBD1 (5 bases). Trimming pared 0 bases from V and 7 bases from J, leaving 15 bases between. Germline lookup yields CDR1 LGHDT and CDR2 YNNKEL (reference sequence). The CDR3 totals 15 residues. CDR3 DNA sequence: TGTGCCAGCAGCCAAGATAGGAGTGGGGGAGGTGGCTACACCTTC. It translates to CASSQDRSGGGGYTF. The full variable domain, completed using reference TRBV3-1 and TRBJ1-2, is DTAVSQTPKYLVTQMGNDKSIKCEQNLGHDTMYWYKQDSKKFLKIMFSYNNKELIINETVPNRFSPKSPDKAHLNLHINSLELGDSAVYFCASSQDRSGGGGYTFGSGTRLTVV.

This clonotype is labeled as large. The CDR3 sequence is CASSYSAGVGPYEQYF. In nucleotides, the CDR3 is TGTGCCAGCAGTTACTCGGCCGGGGTAGGACCTTACGAGCAGTACTTC. The chain uses TRBV6-6 and TRBJ2-7; D is possibly TRBD2 (5 bases). Germline V CDR1 and CDR2: MNHNY, SVGAGI (reference sequence). The CDR3 extends over 16 amino acids. Trimming pared 0 bases from V and 4 bases from J, leaving 16 bases between.

In DNA, the CDR3 is TGTGCCAGCAGTGAAGGGAGACTAGCGGGGGGTACCGATACGCAGTATTTT. It is translated as CASSEGRLAGGTDTQYF. The rearrangement joins TRBV2 to TRBJ2-3, with 13 bases aligning to TRBD2. The V gene end was trimmed by 1 base and the J gene end by 6 bases; junction bases not matched to a gene: 7. The CDR3 is 17 residues long. Germline CDR1 reads SNHLY; CDR2 reads FYNNEI.

By share of the sample, this clonotype is medium-sized (0.01 to 0.1%). The chain links TRBV5-4 to TRBJ1-1; D remains ambiguous. The V end was cut by 3 bases, the J end by 1 base, with 7 bases between. The V gene's germline CDR1 is SGHNT and CDR2 YYREEE (reference sequence). CDR3 length: 13 amino acids. The CDR3 sequence: CASSSATNTEAFF. CDR3 in DNA: TGTGCCAGCAGCTCCGCAACGAACACTGAAGCTTTCTTT.

This clonotype is classed as medium-sized. This chain joins TRBV20-1 and TRBJ2-2; either TRBD1 or TRBD2 may fit D (7 bases each). V lost 0 bases, J lost 4 bases, and 15 bases lay in between. CDR1 is DFQATT and CDR2 is SNEGSKA in the germline V gene (reference sequence). The CDR3 length is 16 residues. CDR3 nucleotide sequence: TGCAGTGCTAGAGATCGCAGGGGGGGCGGCACCGGGGAGCTGTTTTTT. It is translated as CSARDRRGGGTGELFF.

Regarding this clonotype: A far larger clone lies a single base away; this is likely a read error. The rearrangement uses TRBV6-2 or TRBV6-3 and TRBJ2-1; D possibly corresponds to TRBD2 (5 bases). In germline, CDR1 is MNHEY, CDR2 SVGEGT. The CDR3 covers 15 residues. Here the CDR3 DNA reads TGTGCCAGCAGGTTTCGGGGTCTCTTCTACAATGAGCGGTTCTTC. It yields the protein CASRFRGLFYNERFF.

This clonotype was counted only a few times. The DNA of the CDR3 is TGTGCCAGCAGCTTAAGAGGGGATGGAGAGACCCAGTACTTC. This codes for CASSLRGDGETQYF. The rearrangement joins TRBV11-2 to TRBJ2-5; either TRBD1 or TRBD2 may fit D (5 bases each). CDR1 and CDR2 from the germline V gene are SGHAT and FQNNGV. This CDR3 is built from 14 residues. V lost 2 bases and J 4 bases, leaving 11 bases between the germline ends.

This chain joins TRBV4-1 and TRBJ1-2; D is unresolved. V was pared by 1 base and J by 2 bases, with 17 bases between. The CDR3 is 17 residues long. Germline CDR1 reads MGHRA; CDR2 reads YSYEKL. CDR3 sequence reads: CASSQAPTLELNYGYTF. The CDR3 DNA sequence: TGCGCCAGCAGCCAAGCCCCTACTCTTGAGCTCAACTATGGCTACACCTTC.

This clonotype qualifies as medium-sized. The rearrangement uses TRBV7-9 and TRBJ1-1; D unresolved. The length of the CDR3 is 15 residues. In germline, CDR1 is SEHNR, CDR2 FQNEAQ (reference sequence). Deletions cut 3 bases from V and 5 bases from J, with 16 bases between. The CDR3 bases are TGTGCCAGCAGCTTTACGGGGATTCGGTGGACTGAAGCTTTCTTT. It translates to CASSFTGIRWTEAFF. Supplemented by reference TRBV7-9 and TRBJ1-1, the full variable domain reads DTGVSQNPRHKITKRGQNVTFRCDPISEHNRLYWYRQTLGQGPEFLTYFQNEAQLEKSRLLSDRFSAERPKGSFSTLEIQRTEQGDSAMYLCASSFTGIRWTEAFFGQGTRLTVV.